This TCR beta chain was profiled in a study of STAT5B mutations in CD4+ large granular lymphocyte leukemia. Using immunoSEQ multiplex PCR, the repertoire was profiled, and TCRdb retains in-frame clones only, with some absent. Of roughly 35,000 clones detected, approximately 67% appear once; the ten largest clones hold about 1.8%. CDR1 and CDR2 (germline): MNHNS, SASEGT. The CDR3 loop spans 12 amino acids. Trimming shortened V by 5 bases and J by 16 bases, and 18 bases separated the two germline ends. The source material was CD4+ T cells from blood buffy coats. J is TRBJ2-1 and V is TRBV6-1; D gene ambiguous. The TCR sequence derives from a human donor in good health. The CDR3 coding sequence is TGTGCCAGCAGTATCGAGGCCCTTCCGATTTTCTTC. Protein sequence: CASSIEALPIFF.